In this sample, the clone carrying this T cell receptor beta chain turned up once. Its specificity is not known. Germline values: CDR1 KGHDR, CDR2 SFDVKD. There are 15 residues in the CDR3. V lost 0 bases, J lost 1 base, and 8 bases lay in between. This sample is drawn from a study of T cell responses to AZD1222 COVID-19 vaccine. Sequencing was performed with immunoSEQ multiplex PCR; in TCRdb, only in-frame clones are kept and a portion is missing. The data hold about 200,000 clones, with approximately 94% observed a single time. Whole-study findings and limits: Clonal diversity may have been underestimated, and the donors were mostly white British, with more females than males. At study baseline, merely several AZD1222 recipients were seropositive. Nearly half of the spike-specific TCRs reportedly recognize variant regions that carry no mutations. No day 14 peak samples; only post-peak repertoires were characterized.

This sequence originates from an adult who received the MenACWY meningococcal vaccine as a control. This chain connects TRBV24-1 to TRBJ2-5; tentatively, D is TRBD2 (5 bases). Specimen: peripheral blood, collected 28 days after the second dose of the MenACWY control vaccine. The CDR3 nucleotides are TGTGCCACCAGTGATTTGTCCGGGGTCCAAGAGACCCAGTACTTC. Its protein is CATSDLSGVQETQYF.